The clone carrying this T cell receptor (beta chain) was detected only a few times. V lost 2 bases, J lost 3 bases, and 10 bases lay in between. Germline CDR1 and CDR2: MDHEN and SYDVKM. The CDR3 sequence is 15 residues long. This specimen comes from a study of blood T cells in healthy people across ages. About the study: Capture via template switching afforded approximately one barcoded beta molecule per two T cells.

Those donating, healthy Caucasian individuals from Russia, were aged roughly 6 to 95. Every donor gave 8.5 to 10 milliliters of peripheral blood. The use of a sample-barcoded 5' primer and a J-beta primer mix characterized a second PCR of 7 to 11 cycles. TCRdb reprocessed the 5' RACE reads with MiXCR, giving one entry per CDR3 protein. This table holds about 1 million distinct CDR3 sequences, 20% to 25% found once. The sample was also linked to a second study, of T cells of mothers and their children.

Sequenced sample: blood. The J gene is TRBJ1-4, the V gene TRBV28; D gene unclear. This sequence originates from a girl aged 2-10 years in good health. The CDR3 DNA reads as TGTGCCAGCAGTTTAGCAGGACTACCTAATGAAAAACTGTTTTTT. It is translated as CASSLAGLPNEKLFF.